Below are 4 T cell receptor beta chains sequenced from a single sample in a study of blood T cell repertoires in COVID-19 (TCRdb year 2020). The library was built by means of the immunoSEQ multiplex PCR assay. TCRdb took this table from immuneACCESS and kept in-frame rearrangements with V and J called. Such tables lack part of the clones; where checked against another copy, unresolved V genes explain under half of the gap, and the rest is unexplained. The sample table records around 300,000 clones; roughly nine tenths of these occur just once. Of the sample, over 2% is held by the ten largest clones. Sequencing used peripheral blood. Receptor source: a woman in her thirties with COVID-19, enrolled during active disease.

The J gene is TRBJ1-5, the V gene TRBV19, with 7 bases identical to TRBD1. This CDR3 has 14 amino acids. Unmatched junction bases numbered 8, after V lost 7 bases and J lost 5 bases. CDR1 and CDR2 (germline): LNHDA, SQIVND (reference sequence). CDR3 sequence reads: CASTPDRTYQPQHF. DNA for the CDR3: TGTGCCAGTACCCCGGACAGGACGTATCAGCCCCAGCATTTT.

The V gene is TRBV19, the J gene TRBJ1-2, with TRBD1 identical over 7 bases. This CDR3 has 14 residues. Germline CDR1 is LNHDA and CDR2 is SQIVND (reference sequence). The V and J ends lost 5 bases and 5 bases, in that order; junction bases with no gene match: 8. The CDR3 nucleotides read TGTGCCAGTAGTTTCCGGACAGGAACATATGGCTACACCTTC. Protein sequence: CASSFRTGTYGYTF. The entire variable domain, with the rest obtained from reference TRBV19 and TRBJ1-2, is as follows: DGGITQSPKYLFRKEGQNVTLSCEQNLNHDAMYWYRQDPGQGLRLIYYSQIVNDFQKGDIAEGYSVSREKKESFPLTVTSAQKNPTAFYLCASSFRTGTYGYTFGSGTRLTVV.

The chain employs TRBV29-1 and TRBJ1-2; D is unclear. The CDR3 is 12 amino acids. In germline, CDR1 is SQVTM, CDR2 ANQGSEA. V was shortened by 5 bases and J by 2 bases, with 9 bases between the two germline ends. The CDR3 spells CSVRGLNYGYTF. For the CDR3, the DNA is TGCAGCGTTCGCGGCCTGAACTATGGCTACACCTTC.

This chain links TRBV11-2 with TRBJ1-1, with D perhaps TRBD1 (5 bases). V shed 1 base and J shed 5 bases, with 14 bases lying between them. Per the germline V gene, CDR1 is SGHAT and CDR2 is FQNNGV. CDR3 length: 15 amino acids. CDR3: CASSLAQGSGTEAFF. For the CDR3, the DNA is TGTGCCAGCAGCTTAGCCCAGGGAAGTGGTACTGAAGCTTTCTTT.